This T cell receptor (beta chain) was documented in a study of blood T cell repertoires in COVID-19. Study-level background: There were acute and convalescent COVID-19 samples, and they came from the United States, Italy and Spain. PBMCs, B-cell-depleted T cells, or T cells provided the cDNA or gDNA that made up the material.

Participants spanned ages 18 to 89 years and resided in 20 to 25 US areas. Germline V gene data show CDR1 as SEHNR and CDR2 as FQNEAQ (reference sequence). The CDR3 has 15 amino acids. Trimming removed 5 bases from V and 2 bases from J, with 14 bases in between. Under the authors' procedure: Reference gene primer amplification yielded estimated nucleated cell counts. Clones were sequenced by immunoSEQ multiplex PCR, and TCRdb holds only the in-frame ones, with some missing. D and trimming were read from the DNA, whereas the V and J calls and clone size are those reported in that table. The table includes under 200,000 clones, approximately 88% detected once.

The receptor was isolated from a woman in her sixties or seventies who had recovered from COVID-19. Sequenced material: PBMCs or T cells enriched from blood (not recorded which). The chain couples TRBV7-9 to TRBJ2-3, with D unclear. The CDR3: CASSRGTTHTDTQYF. In DNA form, the CDR3 reads TGTGCCAGCAGCCGCGGCACTACTCACACAGATACGCAGTATTTT.